These 7 T cell receptor beta chains share one sample of origin, sequenced in a study of a mutant IDH1 vaccine in newly diagnosed glioma. For these TCRs, the target antigens are not known. Sequencing was performed with immunoSEQ multiplex PCR; in TCRdb, only in-frame clones are kept and a portion is missing. This sample has about 110,000 clones, with roughly 90% found just once. Time point given: week 11, during vaccination. Topical imiquimod was applied with each vaccine dose, which held 300 ug of mutant IDH1 20-mer peptide. Material: PBMCs, obtained from a glioma patient whose treatment included an IDH1 peptide vaccine. The receptors shown here come from a woman in her forties or fifties with glioma.

This sequence joins TRBV5-3 and TRBJ2-1; D gene unclear. TRBV5-3 carries the ORF label, with uncertain function. Trimming cost V 2 bases and J 0 bases, with 12 bases left between them. CDR3 length: 16 residues. CDR3 sequence: CARSFGPRSSYNEQFF. In DNA, the CDR3 is TGTGCCAGAAGCTTTGGACCGAGAAGCTCCTACAATGAGCAGTTCTTC.

The chain combines TRBV27 with TRBJ1-2, with TRBD1 identical over 10 bases. Germline CDR1 reads MNHEY; CDR2 reads SMNVEV (reference sequence). Trimming took 6 bases from V and 0 from J; bases not matched to a gene: 7. CDR3 length: 16 residues. The DNA for the CDR3 is TGTGCCAGCAGCGAGGGACAGGGGCAATCTAACTATGGCTACACCTTC. Protein sequence: CASSEGQGQSNYGYTF.

The rearrangement uses TRBV6-5 and TRBJ2-7; no firm D call. The CDR3 is made up of 12 amino acids. Germline values: CDR1 MNHEY, CDR2 SVGAGI. V dropped 0 bases and J dropped 6 bases, with 6 bases sitting between them. Here the CDR3 reads CASSYSSREQYF. The DNA of the CDR3 is TGTGCCAGCAGTTACTCCTCCCGCGAGCAGTACTTC.

The chain uses TRBV27 and TRBJ1-1; D gene unclear. The V end was cut by 2 bases, the J end by 6 bases, with 13 bases between. The germline V gene has CDR1 MNHEY and CDR2 SMNVEV (reference sequence). This CDR3 has 14 amino acids. CDR3 coding DNA: TGTGCCAGCAGTTTAAACCCGGGATCAGCTGAAGCTTTCTTT. The encoded protein is CASSLNPGSAEAFF.

The chain has TRBV19 and TRBJ1-6; 8 bases are shared with TRBD1. The CDR3 has 15 amino acids. CDR1 is LNHDA, CDR2 SQIVND, per germline (reference sequence). Trimming at V came to 2 bases and at J to 10 bases, leaving 7 bases not matched to a gene. The CDR3 DNA follows: TGTGCCAGTAGTATACGAGGACAGGGCGGATCACCCCTCCACTTT. Amino acids: CASSIRGQGGSPLHF. The variable domain in full, completed from reference TRBV19 and TRBJ1-6, reads DGGITQSPKYLFRKEGQNVTLSCEQNLNHDAMYWYRQDPGQGLRLIYYSQIVNDFQKGDIAEGYSVSREKKESFPLTVTSAQKNPTAFYLCASSIRGQGGSPLHFGNGTRLTVT.

The rearrangement links TRBV4-1 to TRBJ2-1; D perhaps matches TRBD1 (5 bases). Deletions cut 6 bases from V and 7 bases from J, with 16 bases between. CDR1 and CDR2 from the germline V gene are MGHRA and YSYEKL. CDR3 length equals 14 residues. The CDR3 loop is CASSGPGKGNEQFF. In DNA form, the CDR3 reads TGCGCCAGCAGTGGTCCAGGGAAGGGTAATGAGCAGTTCTTC.

The chain employs TRBV5-8 and TRBJ2-5, with D possibly matching TRBD2 (6 bases). This CDR3 is built from 14 residues. CDR1 and CDR2 from the germline V gene are SGHTS and YDEGEE. V lost 3 bases to trimming and J lost 5 bases, with 14 bases between them. CDR3 coding DNA: TGTGCCAGCAGCTCCGGGACTCCGGGGGAGACCCAGTACTTC. It is translated as CASSSGTPGETQYF.